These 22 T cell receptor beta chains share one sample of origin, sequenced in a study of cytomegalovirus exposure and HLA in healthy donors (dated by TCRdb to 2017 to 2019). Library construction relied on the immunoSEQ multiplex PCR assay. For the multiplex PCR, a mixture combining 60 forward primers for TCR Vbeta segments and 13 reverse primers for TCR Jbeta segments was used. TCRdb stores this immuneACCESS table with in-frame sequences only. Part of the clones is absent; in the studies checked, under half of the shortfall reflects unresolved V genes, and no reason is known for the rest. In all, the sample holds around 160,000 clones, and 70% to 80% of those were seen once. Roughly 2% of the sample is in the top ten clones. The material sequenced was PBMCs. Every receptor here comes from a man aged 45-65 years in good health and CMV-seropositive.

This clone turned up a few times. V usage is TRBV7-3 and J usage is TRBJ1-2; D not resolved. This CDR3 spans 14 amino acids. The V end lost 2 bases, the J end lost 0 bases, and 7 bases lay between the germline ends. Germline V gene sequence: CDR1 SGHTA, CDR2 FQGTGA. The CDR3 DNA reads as TGTGCCAGCAGCTTACAGGCTCCTAACTATGGCTACACCTTC. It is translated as CASSLQAPNYGYTF. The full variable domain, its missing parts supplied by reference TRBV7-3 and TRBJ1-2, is GAGVSQTPSNKVTEKGKYVELRCDPISGHTALYWYRQSLGQGPEFLIYFQGTGAADDSGLPNDRFFAVRPEGSVSTLKIQRTERGDSAVYLCASSLQAPNYGYTFGSGTRLTVV.

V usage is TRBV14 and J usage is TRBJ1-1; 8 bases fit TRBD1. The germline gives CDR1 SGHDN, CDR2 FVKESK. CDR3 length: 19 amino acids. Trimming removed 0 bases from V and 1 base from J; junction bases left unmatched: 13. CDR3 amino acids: CASSQDSSRTGSWNTEAFF. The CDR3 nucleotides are TGTGCCAGCAGCCAAGATAGCTCAAGGACAGGGTCCTGGAACACTGAAGCTTTCTTT. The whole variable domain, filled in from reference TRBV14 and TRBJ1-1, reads EAGVTQFPSHSVIEKGQTVTLRCDPISGHDNLYWYRRVMGKEIKFLLHFVKESKQDESGMPNNRFLAERTGGTYSTLKVQPAELEDSGVYFCASSQDSSRTGSWNTEAFFGQGTRLTVV.

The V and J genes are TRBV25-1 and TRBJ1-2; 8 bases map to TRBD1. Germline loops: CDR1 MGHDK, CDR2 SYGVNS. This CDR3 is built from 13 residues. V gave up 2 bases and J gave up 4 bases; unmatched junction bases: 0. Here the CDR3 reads CASSETGGYGYTF. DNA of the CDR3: TGTGCCAGCAGTGAAACAGGGGGCTATGGCTACACCTTC.

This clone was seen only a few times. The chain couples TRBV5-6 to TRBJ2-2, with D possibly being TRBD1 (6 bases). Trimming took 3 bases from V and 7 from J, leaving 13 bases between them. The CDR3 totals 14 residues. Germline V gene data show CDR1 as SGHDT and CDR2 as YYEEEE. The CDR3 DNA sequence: TGTGCCAGCAGCTATGACAGGCGCAGCGGGGAGCTGTTTTTT. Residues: CASSYDRRSGELFF.

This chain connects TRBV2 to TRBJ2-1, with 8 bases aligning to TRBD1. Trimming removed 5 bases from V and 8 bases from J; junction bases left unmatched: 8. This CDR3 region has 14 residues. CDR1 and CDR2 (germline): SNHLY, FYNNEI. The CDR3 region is CASSPTGQGDEQFF. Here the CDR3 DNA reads TGTGCCAGCAGTCCAACCGGACAGGGCGATGAGCAGTTCTTC.

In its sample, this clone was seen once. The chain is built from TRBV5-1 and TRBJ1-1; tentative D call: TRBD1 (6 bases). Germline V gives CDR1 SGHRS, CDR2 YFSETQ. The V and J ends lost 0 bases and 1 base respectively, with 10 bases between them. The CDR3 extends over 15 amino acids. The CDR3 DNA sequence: TGCGCCAGCAGCTTGGCCGGACAGAGGAACACTGAAGCTTTCTTT. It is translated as CASSLAGQRNTEAFF. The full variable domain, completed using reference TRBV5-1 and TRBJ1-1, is KAGVTQTPRYLIKTRGQQVTLSCSPISGHRSVSWYQQTPGQGLQFLFEYFSETQRNKGNFPGRFSGRQFSNSRSEMNVSTLELGDSALYLCASSLAGQRNTEAFFGQGTRLTVV.

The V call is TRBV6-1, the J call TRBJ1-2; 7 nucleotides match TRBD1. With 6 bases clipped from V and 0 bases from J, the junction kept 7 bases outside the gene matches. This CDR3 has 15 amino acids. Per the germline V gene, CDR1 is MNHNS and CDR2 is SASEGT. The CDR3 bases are TGTGCCAGCAGACAGGGGATAGGACCTAACTATGGCTACACCTTC. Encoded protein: CASRQGIGPNYGYTF.

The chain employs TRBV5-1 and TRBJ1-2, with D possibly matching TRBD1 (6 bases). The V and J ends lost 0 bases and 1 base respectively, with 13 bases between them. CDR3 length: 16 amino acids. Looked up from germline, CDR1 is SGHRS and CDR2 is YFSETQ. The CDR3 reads CASSLGANRDNYGYTF. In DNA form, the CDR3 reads TGCGCCAGCAGCTTGGGAGCCAACAGGGATAACTATGGCTACACCTTC.

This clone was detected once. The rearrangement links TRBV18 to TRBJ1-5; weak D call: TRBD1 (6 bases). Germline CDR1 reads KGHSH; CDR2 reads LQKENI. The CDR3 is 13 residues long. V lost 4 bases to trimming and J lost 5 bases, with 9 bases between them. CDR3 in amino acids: CASSLQGDQPQHF. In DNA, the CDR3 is TGTGCCAGCTCACTACAGGGAGATCAGCCCCAGCATTTT.

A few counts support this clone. CDR3 coding DNA: TGCGCCAGCAGGATGACAGGGGGGTCCTATAATTCACCCCTCCACTTT. Amino acids: CASRMTGGSYNSPLHF. The V and J genes are TRBV5-1 and TRBJ1-6; 9 positions agree with TRBD1. The CDR3 length is 16 residues. CDR1 is SGHRS, CDR2 YFSETQ, per germline. Trimming took 5 bases from V and 1 from J; bases not matched to a gene: 4.

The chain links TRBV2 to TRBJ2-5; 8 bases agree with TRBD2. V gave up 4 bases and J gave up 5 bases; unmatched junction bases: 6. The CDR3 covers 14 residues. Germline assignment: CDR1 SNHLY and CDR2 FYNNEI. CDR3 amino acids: CASSVDSGVETQYF. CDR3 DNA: TGTGCCAGCAGTGTTGATAGCGGGGTTGAGACCCAGTACTTC.

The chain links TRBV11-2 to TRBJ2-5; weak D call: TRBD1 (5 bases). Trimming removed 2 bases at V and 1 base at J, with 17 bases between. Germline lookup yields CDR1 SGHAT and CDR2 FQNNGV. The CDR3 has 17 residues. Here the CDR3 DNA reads TGTGCCAGCAGCTTACTAGGGCTGGACATAGTCCAAGAGACCCAGTACTTC. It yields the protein CASSLLGLDIVQETQYF.

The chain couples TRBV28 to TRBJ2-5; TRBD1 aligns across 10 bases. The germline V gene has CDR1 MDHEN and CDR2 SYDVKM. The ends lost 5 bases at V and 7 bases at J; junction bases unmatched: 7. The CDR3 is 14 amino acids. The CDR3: CASSAGTGAVTQYF. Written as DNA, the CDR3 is TGTGCCAGCAGTGCCGGGACAGGGGCAGTGACCCAGTACTTC.

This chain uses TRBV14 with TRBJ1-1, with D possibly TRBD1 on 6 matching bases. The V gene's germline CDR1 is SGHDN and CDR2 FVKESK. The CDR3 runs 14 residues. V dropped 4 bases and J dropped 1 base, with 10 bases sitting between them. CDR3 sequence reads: CASSPRGPNTEAFF. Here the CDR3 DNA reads TGTGCCAGCAGCCCCAGGGGACCGAACACTGAAGCTTTCTTT.

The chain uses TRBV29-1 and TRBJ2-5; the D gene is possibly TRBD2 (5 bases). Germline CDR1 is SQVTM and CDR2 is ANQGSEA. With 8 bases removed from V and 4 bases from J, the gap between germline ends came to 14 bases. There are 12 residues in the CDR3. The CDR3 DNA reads TGCAGCTCCGGAGCCCGGGGAGAGACCCAGTACTTC. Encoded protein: CSSGARGETQYF.

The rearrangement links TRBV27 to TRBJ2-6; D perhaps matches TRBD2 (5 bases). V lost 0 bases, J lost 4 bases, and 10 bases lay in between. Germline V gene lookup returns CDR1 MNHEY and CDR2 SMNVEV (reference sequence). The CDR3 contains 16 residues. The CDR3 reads CASSLSRGAGANVLTF. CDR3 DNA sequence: TGTGCCAGCAGTTTATCTCGGGGTGCCGGGGCCAACGTCCTGACTTTC.

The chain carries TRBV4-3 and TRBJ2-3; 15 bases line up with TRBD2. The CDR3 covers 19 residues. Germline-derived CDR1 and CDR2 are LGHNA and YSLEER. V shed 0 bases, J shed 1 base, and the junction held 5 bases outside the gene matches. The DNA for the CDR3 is TGCGCCAGCAGCCAAGATGGACTAGCGGGGGGGCCGCGCACAGATACGCAGTATTTT. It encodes CASSQDGLAGGPRTDTQYF.

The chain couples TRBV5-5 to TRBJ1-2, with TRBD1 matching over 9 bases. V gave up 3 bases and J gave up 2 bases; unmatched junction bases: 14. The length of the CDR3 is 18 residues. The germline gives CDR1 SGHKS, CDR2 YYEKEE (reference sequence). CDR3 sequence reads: CASSSVPGQGSVNYGYTF. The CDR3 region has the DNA TGTGCCAGCAGCTCCGTCCCGGGACAGGGATCAGTGAACTATGGCTACACCTTC.

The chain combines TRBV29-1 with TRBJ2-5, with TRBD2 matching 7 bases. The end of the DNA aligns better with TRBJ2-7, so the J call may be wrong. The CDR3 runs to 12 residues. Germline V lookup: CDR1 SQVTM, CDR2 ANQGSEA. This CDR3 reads CSVVGGGNEQYF. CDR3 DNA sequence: TGCAGCGTTGTGGGGGGAGGGAACGAGCAGTACTTC.

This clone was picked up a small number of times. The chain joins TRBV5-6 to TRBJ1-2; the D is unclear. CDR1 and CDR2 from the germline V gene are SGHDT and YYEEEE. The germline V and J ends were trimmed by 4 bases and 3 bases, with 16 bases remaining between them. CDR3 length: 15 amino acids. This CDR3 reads CASSDKGRTYYGYTF. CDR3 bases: TGTGCCAGCAGCGATAAAGGGCGGACTTACTATGGCTACACCTTC.

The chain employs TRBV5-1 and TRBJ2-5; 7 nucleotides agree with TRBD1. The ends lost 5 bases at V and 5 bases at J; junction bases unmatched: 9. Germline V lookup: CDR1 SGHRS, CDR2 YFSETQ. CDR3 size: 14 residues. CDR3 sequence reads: CASSQGQTSETQYF. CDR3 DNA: TGCGCCAGCAGTCAGGGACAGACTTCGGAGACCCAGTACTTC.

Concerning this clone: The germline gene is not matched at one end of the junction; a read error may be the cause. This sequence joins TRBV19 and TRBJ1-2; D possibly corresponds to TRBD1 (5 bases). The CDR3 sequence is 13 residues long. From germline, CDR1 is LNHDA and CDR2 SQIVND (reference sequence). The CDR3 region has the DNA TGTGCCAGTAGCATAGGACACCTCTATGGCTACACCTTC. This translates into CASSIGHLYGYTF.